This TCR beta chain was profiled in a study of T cell responses to AZD1222 COVID-19 vaccine. Study results and caveats: Once two AZD1222 doses were given, Spike-specific TCR breadth and depth went up.

The V end was cut by 2 bases, the J end by 5 bases, with 8 bases between. CDR3 length: 13 residues. CDR1 is SGHKS and CDR2 is YYEKEE in the germline V gene (reference sequence). A word on this clone: Its specificity is unknown.

Repertoires were generated with immunoSEQ multiplex PCR, while TCRdb's copy carries only in-frame clones and drops some. The sample yields 150,000 or so clones, 92% seen once. This material consisted of peripheral blood, taken on day 0 of AZD1222 vaccination. The receptor was derived from an adult in good health. V and J are TRBV5-5 and TRBJ2-4; the D is unclear. Here the CDR3 reads CASSFPGENIQYF. The CDR3 coding sequence is TGTGCCAGCAGCTTTCCTGGGGAAAACATTCAGTACTTC.